The rows below give T cell receptor beta chains drawn from one sample of a study of cytomegalovirus exposure and HLA in healthy donors. Libraries were prepared by immunoSEQ multiplex PCR; TCRdb keeps only in-frame clonotypes and omits some of them. The sample consists of about 56,000 clones, more than 90% of them appearing once. Sequencing input: PBMCs. These receptors were obtained from a man aged 18 to 30 in good health and CMV-seronegative. Each CDR3 is given with its conserved first and last residue. The D gene is left open where the match is weak. Some rows mark clone size as missing; the rest say once, few, many or name a class of expanded clone.

CDR3 length,D gene,V gene,J gene,clone size,CDR3 protein,CDR3 DNA
13,TRBD1,TRBV29-1,TRBJ2-7,-,CSVGQGRIYEQYF,TGCAGCGTTGGACAGGGGAGGATCTACGAGCAGTACTTC
16,TRBD2,TRBV11-2,TRBJ2-7,-,CASSLVASGDPYEQYF,TGTGCCAGCAGCTTAGTTGCGAGCGGGGACCCCTACGAGCAGTACTTC
16,-,TRBV5-1,TRBJ2-5,-,CASSLGVAVPQETQYF,TGCGCCAGCAGCTTGGGGGTAGCGGTTCCCCAAGAGACCCAGTACTTC
17,TRBD1,TRBV4-2,TRBJ1-2,-,CASSQDRQGSANYGYTF,TGTGCCAGCAGCCAAGATAGACAGGGATCGGCTAACTATGGCTACACCTTC
15,TRBD2,TRBV7-9,TRBJ2-7,-,CASSLGLAGINEQYF,TGTGCCAGCAGCCTGGGACTAGCGGGTATAAACGAGCAGTACTTC
12,-,TRBV19,TRBJ2-2,-,CASSYFTGELFF,TGTGCCAGTAGTTATTTCACCGGGGAGCTGTTTTTT
13,TRBD1,TRBV25-1,TRBJ2-7,-,CASNDRGWHEQYF,TGTGCCAGCAACGACAGGGGTTGGCACGAGCAGTACTTC
12,TRBD1,TRBV19,TRBJ1-1,-,CASSMRQGEAFF,TGTGCCAGTAGTATGAGACAGGGGGAAGCTTTCTTT
14,TRBD1,TRBV6-1,TRBJ1-5,few,CASSAKQGNQPQHF,TGTGCCAGCAGTGCTAAACAGGGGAATCAGCCCCAGCATTTT
16,TRBD2,TRBV19,TRBJ2-2,-,CASSMASGSNTGELFF,TGTGCCAGTAGTATGGCTAGCGGGAGTAACACCGGGGAGCTGTTTTTT
15,TRBD1,TRBV5-8,TRBJ2-7,once,CASSLVDRDDYEQYF,TGTGCCAGCAGCTTGGTGGACAGGGATGACTACGAGCAGTACTTC
16,TRBD1,TRBV18,TRBJ1-4,-,CASSPVRGQANEKLFF,TGTGCCAGCTCACCTGTTCGCGGACAGGCGAATGAAAAACTGTTTTTT
14,TRBD2,TRBV7-6,TRBJ2-7,-,CASSLGAGEIEQYF,TGTGCCAGCAGCTTAGGAGCGGGAGAAATCGAGCAGTACTTC
13,-,TRBV18,TRBJ2-5,-,CASSPGNQETQYF,TGTGCCAGCTCACCGGGCAATCAAGAGACCCAGTACTTC
15,TRBD2,TRBV7-6,TRBJ2-5,-,CASSPGLAGAETQYF,TGTGCCAGCAGCCCGGGACTAGCGGGAGCAGAGACCCAGTACTTC
15,TRBD1,TRBV7-9,TRBJ1-2,-,CASSFSGTGIRGYTF,TGTGCCAGCAGCTTTTCCGGGACAGGGATTCGCGGCTACACCTTC
16,-,TRBV27,TRBJ2-1,-,CASSPEQGLSYNEQFF,TGTGCCAGCAGCCCCGAACAGGGTCTCTCCTACAATGAGCAGTTCTTC
14,TRBD2,TRBV7-9,TRBJ2-2,-,CASSSSGSSGELFF,TGTGCCAGCAGCTCTAGCGGGAGCTCCGGGGAGCTGTTTTTT
18,TRBD2,TRBV11-2,TRBJ2-1,-,CASSWEGLAGGLYNEQFF,TGTGCCAGCAGCTGGGAAGGACTAGCGGGAGGGCTATACAATGAGCAGTTCTTC
15,TRBD1,TRBV6-1,TRBJ1-1,-,CASSDSGQINTEAFF,TGTGCCAGCAGTGATTCGGGACAGATAAACACTGAAGCTTTCTTT
14,-,TRBV10-3,TRBJ1-1,-,CAITEDQGNTEAFF,TGTGCCATCACCGAAGATCAGGGTAACACTGAAGCTTTCTTT
12,-,TRBV7-8,TRBJ2-3,-,CASSRSSDTQYF,TGTGCCAGCAGCCGGTCGTCAGATACGCAGTATTTT
15,-,TRBV5-4,TRBJ2-1,-,CASSNQAGAKDEQFF,TGTGCCAGCAGCAACCAGGCAGGGGCTAAAGATGAGCAGTTCTTC
14,-,TRBV7-3,TRBJ1-2,-,CASSLTPGVYGYTF,TGTGCCAGCAGCTTAACGCCAGGGGTCTATGGCTACACCTTC
11,-,TRBV29-1,TRBJ2-7,-,CSVGATYEQYF,TGCAGCGTTGGGGCAACCTACGAGCAGTACTTC
17,TRBD2,TRBV4-1,TRBJ2-2,-,CASSQDTSGRVAGELFF,TGCGCCAGCAGCCAAGATACTAGCGGGAGGGTAGCCGGGGAGCTGTTTTTT
11,-,TRBV29-1,TRBJ2-5,-,CSVRGGKTQYF,TGCAGCGTTAGGGGGGGCAAGACCCAGTACTTC
15,-,TRBV4-1,TRBJ1-1,once,CASSQGFRGAVEAFF,TGCGCCAGCAGCCAAGGATTTCGGGGGGCGGTTGAAGCTTTCTTT
13,-,TRBV28,TRBJ1-1,-,CASSLSGNTEAFF,TGTGCCAGCAGTTTATCGGGGAACACTGAAGCTTTCTTT
16,TRBD2,TRBV7-3,TRBJ2-1,-,CASSYRLAGIYNEQFF,TGTGCCAGCAGCTACCGACTAGCGGGGATCTACAATGAGCAGTTCTTC
12,-,TRBV7-6,TRBJ2-3,-,CASSSIELAQYF,TGTGCCAGCAGCTCAATCGAACTAGCGCAGTATTTT
16,-,TRBV28,TRBJ1-2,-,CASTRRGEGAPSGYTF,TGTGCCAGCACCCGCCGGGGGGAAGGGGCCCCCTCTGGCTACACCTTC
17,TRBD2,TRBV4-3,TRBJ2-3,-,CASSRTLAGGNTDTQYF,TGCGCCAGCAGCCGAACTCTCGCGGGGGGAAACACAGATACGCAGTATTTT
13,-,TRBV7-9,TRBJ2-7,once,CASSLVGFYEQYF,TGTGCCAGCAGCTTAGTTGGCTTCTACGAGCAGTACTTC
15,TRBD1,TRBV5-1,TRBJ1-1,-,CASSLEGTGTLGAFF,TGCGCCAGCAGCTTGGAAGGGACAGGGACTCTGGGAGCTTTCTTT
18,-,TRBV15,TRBJ2-2,-,CATSSHPLGAANTGELFF,TGTGCCACCAGCAGTCACCCTCTGGGGGCCGCGAACACCGGGGAGCTGTTTTTT
14,TRBD1,TRBV28,TRBJ2-3,-,CASRTRTGGSTQYF,TGTGCCAGCCGAACTCGGACAGGAGGAAGTACGCAGTATTTT
15,TRBD2,TRBV10-2,TRBJ2-1,-,CASDSGLAGYNEQFF,TGCGCCAGCGACTCGGGACTAGCGGGATATAATGAGCAGTTCTTC
11,-,TRBV7-2,TRBJ2-3,-,CASSPFDTQYF,TGTGCCAGCAGCCCCTTCGATACGCAGTATTTT
16,TRBD1,TRBV11-2,TRBJ1-4,-,CASSARTGTGSEKLFF,TGTGCCAGCAGCGCAAGAACCGGGACAGGGAGTGAAAAACTGTTTTTT
13,-,TRBV7-9,TRBJ1-2,-,CASTPGSGVGYTF,TGTGCCAGCACCCCAGGTTCGGGGGTAGGCTACACCTTC
15,-,TRBV5-6,TRBJ2-7,once,CASSLPRQGYYEQYF,TGTGCCAGCAGCTTGCCTAGGCAGGGGTACTACGAGCAGTACTTC
17,TRBD2,TRBV18,TRBJ2-7,-,CASSPEPGGAAKYEQYF,TGTGCCAGCTCACCCGAACCGGGGGGAGCGGCGAAATACGAGCAGTACTTC
14,-,TRBV5-1,TRBJ1-1,-,CASSLDSMNTEAFF,TGCGCCAGCAGCTTGGACTCAATGAACACTGAAGCTTTCTTT
14,-,TRBV29-1,TRBJ2-1,-,CSVAFSGAYNEQFF,TGCAGCGTTGCATTTAGCGGTGCATACAATGAGCAGTTCTTC
13,-,TRBV5-1,TRBJ1-1,-,CASSGQMNTEAFF,TGCGCCAGCAGCGGACAGATGAACACTGAAGCTTTCTTT
16,TRBD2,TRBV7-3,TRBJ2-3,-,CASSLSSGMGEDTQYF,TGTGCCAGCAGCTTAAGTAGCGGGATGGGGGAAGATACGCAGTATTTT
17,-,TRBV4-1,TRBJ2-7,-,CASSQEGTPKLLYEQYF,TGCGCCAGCAGCCAGGAGGGGACTCCGAAATTACTCTACGAGCAGTACTTC
14,-,TRBV5-4,TRBJ2-7,few,CASSFSRGSYEQYF,TGTGCCAGCAGCTTTTCTCGGGGTTCCTACGAGCAGTACTTC
14,TRBD2,TRBV19,TRBJ2-3,-,CASGTSVTTDTQYF,TGTGCCAGTGGGACTAGCGTCACCACAGATACGCAGTATTTT
15,TRBD1,TRBV7-6,TRBJ2-7,-,CASSEQGVLSPEQYF,TGTGCCAGCAGCGAACAGGGGGTTCTGAGTCCCGAGCAGTACTTC
14,TRBD2,TRBV6-6,TRBJ2-2,-,CASRTSGSTGELFF,TGTGCCAGCAGAACTAGCGGGAGCACCGGGGAGCTGTTTTTT